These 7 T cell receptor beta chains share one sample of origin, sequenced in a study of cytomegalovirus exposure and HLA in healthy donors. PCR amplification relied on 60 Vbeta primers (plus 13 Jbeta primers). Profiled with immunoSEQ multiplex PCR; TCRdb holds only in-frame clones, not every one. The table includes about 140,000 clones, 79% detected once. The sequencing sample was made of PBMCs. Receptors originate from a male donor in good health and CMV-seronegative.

The CDR3 DNA follows: TGTGCCTGCCGGGACAGCCATAATTCACCCCTCCACTTT. Translation: CACRDSHNSPLHF. The rearrangement uses TRBV30 and TRBJ1-6; 7 nucleotides align to TRBD1. The J segment lost 5 bases and the V segment lost 6 bases, leaving 4 bases of the junction unmatched. In germline, CDR1 is GTSNPN, CDR2 SVGIG (reference sequence). The CDR3 has 13 residues.

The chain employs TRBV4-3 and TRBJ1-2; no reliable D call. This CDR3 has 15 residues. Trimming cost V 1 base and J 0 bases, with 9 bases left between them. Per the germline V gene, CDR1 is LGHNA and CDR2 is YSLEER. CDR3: CASSQGRGSNYGYTF. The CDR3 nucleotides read TGCGCCAGCAGCCAAGGGAGAGGGTCTAACTATGGCTACACCTTC.

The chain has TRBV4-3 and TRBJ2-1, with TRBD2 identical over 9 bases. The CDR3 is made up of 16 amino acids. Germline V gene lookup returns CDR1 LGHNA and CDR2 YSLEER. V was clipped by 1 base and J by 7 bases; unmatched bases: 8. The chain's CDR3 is CASSQGGGGARNEQFF. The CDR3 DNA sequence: TGCGCCAGCAGCCAAGGTGGCGGGGGGGCTCGGAATGAGCAGTTCTTC.

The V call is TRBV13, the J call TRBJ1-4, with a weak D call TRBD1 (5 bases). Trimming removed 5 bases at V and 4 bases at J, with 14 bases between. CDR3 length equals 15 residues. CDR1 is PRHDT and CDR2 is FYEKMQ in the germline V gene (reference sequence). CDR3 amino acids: CASSLKGLLNEKLFF. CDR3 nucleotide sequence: TGTGCCAGCAGCCTCAAGGGGCTGCTTAATGAAAAACTGTTTTTT.

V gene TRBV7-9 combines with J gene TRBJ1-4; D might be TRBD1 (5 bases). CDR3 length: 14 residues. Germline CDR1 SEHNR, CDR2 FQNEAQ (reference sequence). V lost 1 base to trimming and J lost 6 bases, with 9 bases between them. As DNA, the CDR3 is TGTGCCAGCAGCTTAGAGACAGCTTATGAAAAACTGTTTTTT. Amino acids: CASSLETAYEKLFF.

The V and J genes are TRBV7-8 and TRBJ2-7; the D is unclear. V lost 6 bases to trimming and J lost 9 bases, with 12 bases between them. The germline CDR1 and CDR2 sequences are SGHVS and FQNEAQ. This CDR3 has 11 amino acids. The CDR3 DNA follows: TGTGCCAGCAGAATAGGCGAGGTGCAGTACTTC. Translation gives CASRIGEVQYF.

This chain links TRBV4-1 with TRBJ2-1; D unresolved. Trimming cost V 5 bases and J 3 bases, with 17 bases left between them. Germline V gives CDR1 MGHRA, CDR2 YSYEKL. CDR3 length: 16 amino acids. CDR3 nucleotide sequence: TGCGCCAGCAGCTCAAGCGATAACCCCTACTACAATGAGCAGTTCTTC. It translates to CASSSSDNPYYNEQFF.